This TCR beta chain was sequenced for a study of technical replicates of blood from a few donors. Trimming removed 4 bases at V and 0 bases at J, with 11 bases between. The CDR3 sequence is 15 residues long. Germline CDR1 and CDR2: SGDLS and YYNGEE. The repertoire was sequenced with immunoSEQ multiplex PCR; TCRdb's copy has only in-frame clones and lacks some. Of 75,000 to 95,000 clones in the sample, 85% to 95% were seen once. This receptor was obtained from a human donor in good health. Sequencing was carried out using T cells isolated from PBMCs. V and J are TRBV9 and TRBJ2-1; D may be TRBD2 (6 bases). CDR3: CASSPRGFSYNEQFF. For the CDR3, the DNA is TGTGCCAGCAGCCCCCGGGGGTTCTCCTACAATGAGCAGTTCTTC.